This passage covers 10 T cell receptor beta chains from one sample sequenced in a study of a mutant IDH1 vaccine in newly diagnosed glioma. TCRdb keeps only in-frame clones here, not all; method: immunoSEQ multiplex PCR. Of tens of thousands of clones in the sample, around 80% were seen once. The time point denotes: baseline, week 1 (first vaccination visit). Treatment given: pre-vaccination baseline after standard-of-care therapy. Sequenced here: PBMCs, sampled from a glioma patient treated with radiotherapy, temozolomide or both. The receptors were sampled from a man aged 18 to 30 with glioma.

V usage is TRBV7-3 and J usage is TRBJ1-2, with TRBD1 identical over 7 bases. Germline CDR1 SGHTA, CDR2 FQGTGA. Unmatched junction bases numbered 13, after V lost 5 bases and J lost 10 bases. The CDR3 has 14 residues. CDR3 nucleotide sequence: TGTGCCAGCAGCCCGAGGGGGACAGATGGTCACTACACCTTC. It translates to CASSPRGTDGHYTF.

V usage is TRBV7-2 and J usage is TRBJ2-5; D may be TRBD1 (6 bases). The V end was cut by 6 bases, the J end by 2 bases, with 16 bases between. Per the germline V gene, CDR1 is SGHTA and CDR2 is FQGNSA. The CDR3 contains 15 residues. CDR3 in amino acids: CASRPPGERQETQYF. CDR3 bases: TGTGCCAGCAGGCCCCCAGGGGAACGGCAAGAGACCCAGTACTTC.

V and J are TRBV19 and TRBJ1-2; 7 bases align to TRBD1. Germline V CDR1 and CDR2: LNHDA, SQIVND (reference sequence). This CDR3 comprises 13 residues. V lost 6 bases to trimming and J lost 9 bases; unmatched junction nucleotides: 10. The CDR3 protein is CASRDREGFRYTF. The CDR3, as DNA: TGTGCCAGTAGAGACAGGGAGGGGTTTCGCTACACCTTC. The full variable domain, rest sourced from reference TRBV19 and TRBJ1-2, is DGGITQSPKYLFRKEGQNVTLSCEQNLNHDAMYWYRQDPGQGLRLIYYSQIVNDFQKGDIAEGYSVSREKKESFPLTVTSAQKNPTAFYLCASRDREGFRYTFGSGTRLTVV.

The chain is built from TRBV5-4 and TRBJ1-2, with TRBD1 identical over 9 bases. CDR3 length equals 16 residues. Germline V gene lookup returns CDR1 SGHNT and CDR2 YYREEE (reference sequence). With V trimmed by 1 base and J by 6 bases, 10 bases remained unmatched. The DNA of the CDR3 is TGTGCCAGCAGCTTGATATCCACAGGGGGCAGTCATGGCTACACCTTC. Encoded protein: CASSLISTGGSHGYTF.

The rearrangement joins TRBV30 to TRBJ2-5; 7 bases fit TRBD1. V gave up 3 bases and J gave up 0 bases; unmatched junction bases: 28. This CDR3 comprises 22 residues. The V gene's germline CDR1 is GTSNPN and CDR2 SVGIG (reference sequence). CDR3 DNA sequence: TGTGCCTGGAGGATGCCCCTCCCCGGACAGGAGGTGGACCATTGGTACCAAGAGACCCAGTACTTC. This gives the protein CAWRMPLPGQEVDHWYQETQYF. Variable domain in full (rest from reference TRBV30 and TRBJ2-5): SQTIHQWPATLVQPVGSPLSLECTVEGTSNPNLYWYRQAAGRGLQLLFYSVGIGQISSEVPQNLSASRPQDRQFILSSKKLLLSDSGFYLCAWRMPLPGQEVDHWYQETQYFGPGTRLLVL.

A few counts support this clone. V gene TRBV25-1 combines with J gene TRBJ1-1; tentative D call: TRBD1 (6 bases). CDR1 and CDR2 (germline): MGHDK, SYGVNS. V was clipped by 6 bases and J by 0 bases, with 8 bases between them. This CDR3 spans 13 amino acids. This chain's CDR3 is CASRDSLNTEAFF. DNA of the CDR3: TGTGCCAGCAGGGACAGCTTGAACACTGAAGCTTTCTTT.

The chain combines TRBV7-3 with TRBJ1-2, with unresolved D. The germline gives CDR1 SGHTA, CDR2 FQGTGA. The germline V and J ends were trimmed by 2 bases and 8 bases, with 15 bases remaining between them. This CDR3 has 14 residues. DNA for the CDR3: TGTGCCAGCAGCTTAGGAACGTCTTCGGGGGGCTACACCTTC. This translates into CASSLGTSSGGYTF.

This clone was observed a single time. The chain employs TRBV6-5 and TRBJ1-2; TRBD1 might be the D (6 bases). This CDR3 has 16 residues. The V gene lost 0 bases and the J gene lost 6 bases, with 17 bases spanning the gap. Germline loops: CDR1 MNHEY, CDR2 SVGAGI. The CDR3 nucleotides are TGTGCCAGCAGTTACTCGCGCCGCCGGGGGCGGAATGGCTACACCTTC. Amino acid sequence: CASSYSRRRGRNGYTF.

The rearrangement joins TRBV18 to TRBJ2-7, with D possibly being TRBD2 (5 bases). V dropped 4 bases and J dropped 5 bases, with 15 bases sitting between them. This CDR3 region has 14 residues. CDR1 is KGHSH, CDR2 LQKENI, per germline. The CDR3 bases are TGTGCCAGCTCACTTGATCGGGGAAGCGACGAGCAGTACTTC. It codes for CASSLDRGSDEQYF.

The chain recombines TRBV4-3 with TRBJ1-1, with 8 bases lining up with TRBD1. V trimming: 1 base; J trimming: 5 bases; junction bases outside the gene matches: 6. The CDR3 runs 15 residues. CDR1 LGHNA and CDR2 YSLEER come from the germline V gene. The chain's CDR3 is CASSQGQGIRTEAFF. The CDR3 nucleotides are TGCGCCAGCAGCCAAGGACAGGGGATAAGGACTGAAGCTTTCTTT.